One sample yielded the 32 T cell receptor beta chains listed below, sequenced in a study of T-cell reconstitution after alpha-beta-depleted transplantation in children. Preparing the TCRbeta library involved the use of unique molecular identifiers. One entry per CDR3 protein results from TCRdb running MiXCR on the PCR reads. The table includes some 220,000 distinct CDR3 sequences, about 9.2% detected once. Sequences were derived from PBMCs from the stem cell graft donor, sampled from the stem cell graft. These receptors came from a human donor who donated a stem cell graft to a child with acute lymphoblastic leukemia.

This clonotype was observed at least ten times. The gene calls are TRBV6-5 and TRBJ2-7, with TRBD1 identical over 9 bases. Germline CDR1 is MNHEY and CDR2 is SVGAGI. This CDR3 spans 16 amino acids. Trimming at V came to 0 bases and at J to 6 bases, leaving 9 bases not matched to a gene. CDR3 in amino acids: CASSYSDGTGFSEQYF. Here the CDR3 DNA reads TGTGCCAGCAGTTACTCGGATGGGACAGGGTTTTCCGAGCAGTACTTC.

The chain is built from TRBV18 and TRBJ1-5; D gene ambiguous. The CDR3 spans 17 residues. The V end lost 2 bases, the J end lost 2 bases, and 16 bases lay between the germline ends. CDR1 and CDR2 from the germline V gene are KGHSH and LQKENI. The CDR3 DNA reads as TGTGCCAGCTCACCATCGCCGGGGATTACAGGCAATCAGCCCCAGCATTTT. This codes for CASSPSPGITGNQPQHF.

This clonotype was detected ten times or more. The CDR3 coding sequence is TGCGCCAGCAGCCTGACTAGCTTCTACAATGAGCAGTTCTTC. Translation gives CASSLTSFYNEQFF. The chain is built from TRBV4-1 and TRBJ2-1; 7 bases fit TRBD2. J gave up 3 bases and V 4 bases, and 3 bases lay outside the gene matches. CDR1 MGHRA and CDR2 YSYEKL come from the germline V gene. The CDR3 consists of 14 residues.

In this sample, this clonotype turned up a few times. The chain employs TRBV5-1 and TRBJ2-7, with TRBD1 matching 8 bases. V shed 4 bases and J 5 bases; nucleotides not matched to a gene: 11. Germline assignment: CDR1 SGHRS and CDR2 YFSETQ. This CDR3 spans 15 amino acids. For the CDR3, the DNA is TGCGCCAGCAGCGCGACCGGACAGGGAGACAACGAGCAGTACTTC. Encoded protein: CASSATGQGDNEQYF.

The genes are TRBV12-3 or TRBV12-4 and TRBJ2-7; no firm D call. This CDR3 is built from 12 residues. The ends were cut back, 6 bases at V and 1 base at J, with 7 bases in the middle. CDR3 sequence: CASRPGSYEQYF. DNA of the CDR3: TGTGCCAGCAGGCCGGGTTCCTACGAGCAGTACTTC.

The table lists this clonotype with many counts. The chain links TRBV5-1 to TRBJ1-6; TRBD1 is a possible D gene (6 bases). The CDR3 sequence is 20 residues long. V lost 0 bases and J lost 0, with 19 bases in between. The germline V gene has CDR1 SGHRS and CDR2 YFSETQ. CDR3 sequence reads: CASSLVVTGGLSSYNSPLHF. As DNA, the CDR3 is TGCGCCAGCAGCTTGGTCGTGACAGGCGGCTTGAGCTCCTATAATTCACCCCTCCACTTT.

J is TRBJ2-2 and V is TRBV4-1, with 9 nucleotides matching TRBD2. The ends lost 1 base at V and 6 bases at J; junction bases unmatched: 12. This CDR3 is 18 amino acids long. Germline V lookup: CDR1 MGHRA, CDR2 YSYEKL. The CDR3 region is CASSQVIRRGGAAGELFF. Written as DNA, the CDR3 is TGCGCCAGCAGCCAAGTGATTAGACGCGGGGGGGCCGCCGGGGAGCTGTTTTTT.

This clonotype was picked up a small number of times. The CDR3: CSAIGTGNEQFF. The CDR3 nucleotides are TGCAGTGCAATCGGGACAGGCAATGAGCAGTTCTTC. The chain couples TRBV20-1 to TRBJ2-1, with TRBD1 matching 8 bases. The CDR3 contains 12 residues. The junction had 4 bases not matched to a gene; V was cut back by 6 bases and J by 6 bases. Germline CDR1 DFQATT, CDR2 SNEGSKA (reference sequence).

This clonotype was picked up a small number of times. V is TRBV27 and J is TRBJ2-1; 8 bases are a match to TRBD1. Per germline, CDR1 MNHEY and CDR2 SMNVEV (reference sequence). V was clipped by 5 bases and J by 3 bases; unmatched bases: 6. This CDR3 is built from 15 residues. The CDR3 here is CASSPDRGFYNEQFF. In nucleotides, the CDR3 is TGTGCCAGCAGTCCCGACAGGGGATTCTACAATGAGCAGTTCTTC.

This clonotype was seen repeatedly, ten times or more. The chain uses TRBV12-3 or TRBV12-4 and TRBJ1-5, with TRBD1 as a possible D gene (5 bases). The CDR3 sequence is 17 residues long. The V and J ends lost 5 bases and 4 bases respectively, with 21 bases between them. CDR3 protein: CASSQGAGSAVNQPQHF. In nucleotides, the CDR3 is TGTGCCAGCAGTCAAGGGGCAGGGTCGGCGGTAAATCAGCCCCAGCATTTT.

The gene calls are TRBV5-1 and TRBJ2-2; TRBD2 agrees at 10 bases. Germline lookup yields CDR1 SGHRS and CDR2 YFSETQ. Germline trimming cut 2 bases from V and 0 bases from J; bases unmatched to any gene: 7. This CDR3 spans 18 amino acids. The CDR3 coding sequence is TGCGCCAGCAGCTTTGGACTAGCGGCCGCCCCGAACACCGGGGAGCTGTTTTTT. Its translation: CASSFGLAAAPNTGELFF.

This clonotype was seen many times. The chain has TRBV12-3 or TRBV12-4 and TRBJ2-7, with D perhaps matching TRBD1 (6 bases). The CDR3 is made up of 13 amino acids. Trimming shortened V by 6 bases and J by 1 base, and 10 bases separated the two germline ends. The CDR3 sequence: CASRRTESYEQYF. The CDR3 coding sequence is TGTGCCAGCAGGCGGACAGAGTCCTACGAGCAGTACTTC.

This clonotype was found many times. The V and J genes are TRBV29-1 and TRBJ2-3, with a possible D match to TRBD1 (6 bases). Germline loops: CDR1 SQVTM, CDR2 ANQGSEA. The CDR3 loop spans 14 amino acids. Between the trimmed V and J ends, which lost 6 bases and 3 bases, there was a span of 16 bases. This CDR3 is CSVEQGVGTDTQYF. The CDR3 DNA reads as TGCAGCGTGGAACAGGGAGTGGGGACAGATACGCAGTATTTT.

The chain couples TRBV24-1 to TRBJ1-3; weak D call: TRBD1 (5 bases). Per the germline V gene, CDR1 is KGHDR and CDR2 is SFDVKD. Trimming shortened V by 5 bases and J by 6 bases, and 10 bases separated the two germline ends. The CDR3 runs 13 residues. As DNA, the CDR3 is TGTGCCACCAGTGCGGACGGACAAAACACCATATATTTT. Translation gives CATSADGQNTIYF.

V usage is TRBV10-3 and J usage is TRBJ2-3, with D hard to call. The CDR3 totals 11 residues. Deletions cut 6 bases from V and 3 bases from J, with 4 bases between. Germline V lookup: CDR1 ENHRY, CDR2 SYGVKD. The CDR3 nucleotides read TGTGCCATCAGGAGTACAGATACGCAGTATTTT. Protein sequence: CAIRSTDTQYF.

This chain joins TRBV5-6 and TRBJ2-1; TRBD2 might be the D (5 bases). The CDR3 is 16 amino acids. Germline V gene lookup returns CDR1 SGHDT and CDR2 YYEEEE. V shed 0 bases and J shed 4 bases, with 14 bases lying between them. Here the CDR3 DNA reads TGTGCCAGCAGCTTGGTATCCGGGGTGGGGTACAATGAGCAGTTCTTC. This gives the protein CASSLVSGVGYNEQFF.

This chain uses TRBV5-1 with TRBJ2-5; the D is unclear. In germline, CDR1 is SGHRS, CDR2 YFSETQ. V shed 3 bases and J shed 1 base, with 7 bases lying between them. This CDR3 is built from 13 residues. CDR3 sequence reads: CASSSIIQETQYF. The CDR3 coding sequence is TGCGCCAGCAGCTCAATAATCCAAGAGACCCAGTACTTC.

This clonotype was observed at least ten times. The chain has TRBV4-3 and TRBJ1-3; no clear D gene. The germline gives CDR1 LGHNA, CDR2 YSLEER. The CDR3 length is 15 residues. V gave up 0 bases and J gave up 0 bases, with 6 bases separating them. DNA for the CDR3: TGCGCCAGCAGCCAAGAAGGACTCTCTGGAAACACCATATATTTT. This translates into CASSQEGLSGNTIYF.

This clonotype was detected a few times. J is TRBJ2-3 and V is TRBV6-1; the D gene is possibly TRBD2 (6 bases). The CDR3 runs to 14 residues. V gave up 8 bases and J gave up 4 bases, with 16 bases separating them. The germline CDR1 and CDR2 sequences are MNHNS and SASEGT. In DNA, the CDR3 is TGTGCCAGCCTCCGGGACTTTCGGGCAGATACGCAGTATTTT. It translates to CASLRDFRADTQYF.

This clonotype occurred many times. The chain joins TRBV12-3 or TRBV12-4 to TRBJ1-1; D ambiguous. With 6 bases removed from V and 2 bases from J, the gap between germline ends came to 10 bases. The CDR3 has 13 amino acids. CDR3 residues: CASSYDPNTEAFF. Written as DNA, the CDR3 is TGTGCCAGCAGCTATGATCCTAACACTGAAGCTTTCTTT.

This clonotype has more than one count but fewer than ten. The chain uses TRBV29-1 and TRBJ2-7; TRBD2 agrees at 12 bases. Germline V gives CDR1 SQVTM, CDR2 ANQGSEA. V trimming: 6 bases; J trimming: 6 bases; junction bases outside the gene matches: 9. The CDR3 runs 14 residues. In DNA, the CDR3 is TGCAGCGTCGACACTAGCGGGGGGTCCAGCGAGCAGTACTTC. Translating it yields CSVDTSGGSSEQYF.

This clonotype has ten or more counts. The chain is built from TRBV7-2 and TRBJ2-5; D might be TRBD1 (5 bases). The germline CDR1 and CDR2 sequences are SGHTA and FQGNSA. The CDR3 contains 14 residues. The ends were cut back, 2 bases at V and 2 bases at J, with 9 bases in the middle. CDR3 in amino acids: CASSLMGPQETQYF. The CDR3 DNA is TGTGCCAGCAGCTTAATGGGGCCTCAAGAGACCCAGTACTTC. The full variable domain, with the rest looked up from reference TRBV7-2 and TRBJ2-5, is GAGVSQSPSNKVTEKGKDVELRCDPISGHTALYWYRQSLGQGLEFLIYFQGNSAPDKSGLPSDRFSAERTGGSVSTLTIQRTQQEDSAVYLCASSLMGPQETQYFGPGTRLLVL.

This clonotype appeared many times. The chain joins TRBV2 to TRBJ1-5; D is unclear. The CDR3 spans 15 residues. Deletions cut 5 bases from V and 4 bases from J, with 15 bases between. Germline V gene sequence: CDR1 SNHLY, CDR2 FYNNEI. CDR3 sequence: CASSNTGSSNQPQHF. In DNA form, the CDR3 reads TGTGCCAGCAGTAACACCGGGTCTTCTAATCAGCCCCAGCATTTT.

This clonotype turned up a few times. The V gene is TRBV20-1, the J gene TRBJ2-2; 11 nucleotides match TRBD2. Per germline, CDR1 DFQATT and CDR2 SNEGSKA (reference sequence). The CDR3 is made up of 15 amino acids. Trimming cost V 3 bases and J 4 bases; bases outside gene matches: 4. The CDR3 loop is CSASRLAGGTGELFF. The CDR3, as DNA: TGCAGTGCTAGTCGCCTAGCGGGGGGCACCGGGGAGCTGTTTTTT.

This clonotype has only one observation. The chain carries TRBV12-3 or TRBV12-4 and TRBJ2-3; D perhaps matches TRBD2 (5 bases). CDR3 size: 13 residues. The V end was cut by 10 bases, the J end by 6 bases, with 17 bases between. CDR3 DNA sequence: TGTGCCACCGCAGAGGGAACAGCGGATACGCAGTATTTT. Encoded protein: CATAEGTADTQYF.

The chain is built from TRBV3-1 and TRBJ2-1; 9 positions agree with TRBD2. This CDR3 spans 18 amino acids. With 2 bases clipped from V and 4 bases from J, the junction kept 12 bases outside the gene matches. In germline, CDR1 is LGHDT, CDR2 YNNKEL (reference sequence). The CDR3 nucleotides are TGTGCCAGCAGCCAACGGGGCCTCGTAGCGGGGGCGTACAATGAGCAGTTCTTC. Translating it yields CASSQRGLVAGAYNEQFF.

This clonotype came up a few times. CDR3 in DNA: TGTGCCAGCAGCTTAGGCGCAAATCAGCCCCAGCATTTT. Its translation is CASSLGANQPQHF. The chain joins TRBV11-2 to TRBJ1-5; D not certain. The V end lost 1 base, the J end lost 4 bases, and 5 bases lay between the germline ends. The CDR3 totals 13 residues. CDR1 SGHAT and CDR2 FQNNGV come from the germline V gene.

The V and J genes are TRBV30 and TRBJ1-1; 9 nucleotides line up with TRBD1. The CDR3 is 13 residues long. The V gene's germline CDR1 is GTSNPN and CDR2 SVGIG (reference sequence). V lost 5 bases to trimming and J lost 0 bases; unmatched junction nucleotides: 1. The CDR3 region is CAWGTGLNTEAFF. The CDR3, as DNA: TGTGCCTGGGGGACAGGGCTGAACACTGAAGCTTTCTTT.

This clonotype was observed a handful of times. The chain is built from TRBV30 and TRBJ2-3, with D unclear. CDR1 GTSNPN and CDR2 SVGIG come from the germline V gene (reference sequence). Trimming stripped 0 bases from V and 2 bases from J, with 9 bases between. The length of the CDR3 is 14 residues. The chain's CDR3 is CAWSVMSPTDTQYF. CDR3 DNA sequence: TGTGCCTGGAGTGTAATGTCCCCCACAGATACGCAGTATTTT.

This clonotype was counted a few times. This chain joins TRBV19 and TRBJ2-5; D perhaps matches TRBD2 (6 bases). The germline V and J ends were trimmed by 9 bases and 1 base, with 21 bases remaining between them. The germline CDR1 and CDR2 sequences are LNHDA and SQIVND (reference sequence). The CDR3 loop spans 16 amino acids. The CDR3 DNA is TGTGCCAGCGGAGGGGAAACAGGCGTTACCCAAGAGACCCAGTACTTC. Its protein product is CASGGETGVTQETQYF.

There are a few counts of this clonotype. V is TRBV6-2 or TRBV6-3 and J is TRBJ2-1, with 11 bases fitting TRBD2. The junction had 7 bases not matched to a gene; V was cut back by 2 bases and J by 7 bases. The CDR3 runs 16 residues. The germline V gene encodes CDR1 MNHEY and CDR2 SVGEGT. The CDR3 loop is CASSYPRIAGGNEQFF. The CDR3, as DNA: TGTGCCAGCAGTTACCCCAGGATAGCGGGGGGGAATGAGCAGTTCTTC.

This clonotype has only a few counts. The V gene is TRBV20-1, the J gene TRBJ2-2; 7 bases fit TRBD1. V lost 7 bases and J lost 1; bases outside the gene matches: 0. CDR1 and CDR2 (germline): DFQATT, SNEGSKA (reference sequence). CDR3 length equals 12 residues. DNA for the CDR3: TGCAGTGGGACAGGGAACACCGGGGAGCTGTTTTTT. Amino acids: CSGTGNTGELFF.